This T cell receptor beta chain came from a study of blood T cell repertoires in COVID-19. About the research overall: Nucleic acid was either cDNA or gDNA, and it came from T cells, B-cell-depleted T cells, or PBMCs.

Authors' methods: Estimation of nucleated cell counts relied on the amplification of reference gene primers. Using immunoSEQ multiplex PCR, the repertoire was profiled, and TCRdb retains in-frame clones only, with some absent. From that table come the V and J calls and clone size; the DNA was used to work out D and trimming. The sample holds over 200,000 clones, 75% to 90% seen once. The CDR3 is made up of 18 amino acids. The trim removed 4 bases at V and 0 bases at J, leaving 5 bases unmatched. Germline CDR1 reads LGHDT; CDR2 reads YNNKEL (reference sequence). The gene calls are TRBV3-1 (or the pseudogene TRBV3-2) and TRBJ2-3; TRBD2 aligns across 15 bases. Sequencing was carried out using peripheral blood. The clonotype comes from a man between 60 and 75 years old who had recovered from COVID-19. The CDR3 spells CASSPGTSGGTSTDTQYF. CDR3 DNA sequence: TGTGCCAGCAGCCCGGGGACTAGCGGGGGGACTAGCACAGATACGCAGTATTTT.